These T cell receptor beta chains were read from a single sample in a study of cytomegalovirus exposure and HLA in healthy donors. Profiled with immunoSEQ multiplex PCR; TCRdb holds only in-frame clones, not every one. There are 140,000 to 150,000 clones in the sample; over 65% occur only once, and about 13% lies in the top ten. The sequencing sample was made of PBMCs. These receptor sequences come from a man aged 40-49 years in good health and CMV-seropositive. Both conserved end residues are part of each CDR3. The order of the fields is J gene, D gene, V gene, clone size, CDR3 DNA, CDR3 protein. A D gene is named only where the DNA matches it firmly. Clone size is shown for a subset of rows, as once, few, many or a class of expanded clone.

TRBJ2-2 TRBD2 TRBV30 . TGTGCCTGGACGAGAAGCGGGAGAATCGACACCGGGGAGCTGTTTTTT CAWTRSGRIDTGELFF
TRBJ2-7 . TRBV6-1 . TGTGCCAGCAGCGTGACAGTCTACGAGCAGTACTTC CASSVTVYEQYF
TRBJ2-2 . TRBV15 . TGTGCCTCCCATCCGACCGACGGGACGAACACCGGGGAGCTGTTTTTT CASHPTDGTNTGELFF
TRBJ2-1 TRBD2 TRBV2 . TGTGCCAGCATCCCAAGGGGAGGGCCGGACAATGAGCAGTTCTTC CASIPRGGPDNEQFF
TRBJ2-2 . TRBV19 . TGTGCCAGTAGTATACGGGACGGGGGAACCGGGGAGCTGTTTTTT CASSIRDGGTGELFF
TRBJ2-5 . TRBV6-1 once TGTGCCAGCAGTGAAATGTGGGGCTCAGAGACCCAGTACTTC CASSEMWGSETQYF
TRBJ2-2 TRBD2 TRBV7-3 . TGTGCCAGCAGCTTCGGGGGGGTCGGGGAGCTGTTTTTT CASSFGGVGELFF
TRBJ2-3 . TRBV5-1 . TGCGCCAGCAGCTCGAGCCCCACTAGCACAGATACGCAGTATTTT CASSSSPTSTDTQYF
TRBJ2-3 TRBD2 TRBV6-1 . TGTGCCAGCAGTGAACCGGGACTACCCCCAGATACGCAGTATTTT CASSEPGLPPDTQYF
TRBJ2-1 . TRBV28 . TGTGCCAGCAGTTCGGCAGGGGTCCTGAATGAGCAGTTCTTC CASSSAGVLNEQFF
TRBJ2-7 . TRBV5-6 . TGTGCCAGCAGCTTTTCCCCGGGACAACCATACGAGCAGTACTTC CASSFSPGQPYEQYF
TRBJ2-5 TRBD1 TRBV5-1 once TGCGCCAGCAGCTTGGTACAGGGGGTCGAGACCCAGTACTTC CASSLVQGVETQYF
TRBJ2-5 TRBD1 TRBV6-1 few TGTGCCAGCATTTGGACAGGGCGAGCTGAGACCCAGTACTTC CASIWTGRAETQYF
TRBJ2-7 . TRBV11-2 . TGTGCCAGCAGCGAGAGACAGTGGGGCTCCTACGAGCAGTACTTC CASSERQWGSYEQYF
TRBJ2-2 . TRBV7-3 . TGTGCCAGCAGCTGGAAAGCGTACACCGGGGAGCTGTTTTTT CASSWKAYTGELFF
TRBJ2-7 TRBD1 TRBV18 . TGTGCCAGCTCAAGGGGGTTGGCAGGGGGCCAGACTTCCTCCTACGAGCAGTACTTC CASSRGLAGGQTSSYEQYF
TRBJ2-7 TRBD1 TRBV5-1 . TGCGCCAGCAGCGACGGGACAGGGGTCGAGCAGTACTTC CASSDGTGVEQYF
TRBJ2-7 TRBD2 TRBV7-9 . TGTGCCAGCAGCTTAGGGGCGCGGGGGTTAAGCGAGCAGTACTTC CASSLGARGLSEQYF
TRBJ1-1 TRBD1 TRBV5-1 . TGCGCCAGCAGCTTGAGGACAGGGGGTACGGGGAACACTGAAGCTTTCTTT CASSLRTGGTGNTEAFF
TRBJ2-7 . TRBV6-1 . TGTGCCAGCAGTGAAGGCATCAAGGAGGCCTACGAGCAGTACTTC CASSEGIKEAYEQYF
TRBJ2-1 . TRBV2 . TGTGCCAGCAGTGCCTATAGTGAGCAGTTCTTC CASSAYSEQFF
TRBJ2-3 TRBD2 TRBV6-1 . TGTGCCAGTCGACTAGCGTACACAGATACGCAGTATTTT CASRLAYTDTQYF
TRBJ1-2 TRBD1 TRBV28 . TGTGCCAGCACCCGATTGGGGGCAGGGGGCGGGGGCTACACCTTC CASTRLGAGGGGYTF
TRBJ2-1 . TRBV11-3 . TGTGCCAGCAGCTCCCCCCCTTTTGCGGGTCCACACAATGAGCAGTTCTTC CASSSPPFAGPHNEQFF
TRBJ2-6 . TRBV4-1 medium-sized TGCGCCAGCAGCCTAGGGGTCCTTCTCTCTGGGGCCAACGTCCTGACTTTC CASSLGVLLSGANVLTF
TRBJ1-2 TRBD1 TRBV7-2 . TGTGCCAGCAGCATGGGACAGGGAGAGAATGGCTACACCTTC CASSMGQGENGYTF
TRBJ1-1 TRBD1 TRBV4-1 . TGCGCCAGCAGCCAAAGAGACAGGGACACTGAAGCTTTCTTT CASSQRDRDTEAFF
TRBJ1-2 TRBD1 TRBV14 . TGTGCCAGCAGCCAACAGGGGGCAAGTGGGAAGTATGGCTACACCTTC CASSQQGASGKYGYTF
TRBJ1-2 . TRBV28 . TGTGCCAGCAGTTCGCCCTTTGGGACTTCAGCCCATCATGGCTACACCTTC CASSSPFGTSAHHGYTF
TRBJ2-3 . TRBV2 few TGTGCCAGCAGTGATAGCTGGGGCACAGATACGCAGTATTTT CASSDSWGTDTQYF
TRBJ1-2 TRBD1 TRBV7-9 once TGTGCCAGCAGCCTTGGGACAGAAGCTAACTATGGCTACACCTTC CASSLGTEANYGYTF
TRBJ1-5 . TRBV2 once TGTGCCAGCAGTATGGGCAGCAATCAGCCCCAGCATTTT CASSMGSNQPQHF
TRBJ2-7 TRBD2 TRBV18 . TGTGCCAGCTCACTGACTAGCGGCTACGAGCAGTACTTC CASSLTSGYEQYF
TRBJ2-3 TRBD2 TRBV7-2 . TGTGCCAGCAGCTTAGTTCCGGGAGGGGGGACGGATACGCAGTATTTT CASSLVPGGGTDTQYF
TRBJ1-5 . TRBV9 . TGTGCCAGCAGCGTAGGAGGGAGCAATCAGCCCCAGCATTTT CASSVGGSNQPQHF
TRBJ1-4 . TRBV19 . TGTGCGTCAGCAAGAGGTGAAAAACTGTTTTTT CASARGEKLFF
TRBJ2-3 . TRBV29-1 . TGCAGCGTTGAAGAACGGGGAGATACGCAGTATTTT CSVEERGDTQYF
TRBJ2-6 . TRBV5-1 . TGCGCCAGCAGTGCTAGAACTTCCGGGGCCAACGTCCTGACTTTC CASSARTSGANVLTF
TRBJ2-7 TRBD2 TRBV6-1 . TGTGCCAGCAGTACCGGGACTAGCAGGTACGAGCAGTACTTC CASSTGTSRYEQYF
TRBJ2-1 TRBD1 TRBV12-5 . TGTGCTAGTGGTTTCGGGGACAGCTCCTACAATGAGCAGTTCTTC CASGFGDSSYNEQFF
TRBJ2-7 TRBD2 TRBV5-4 . TGTGCCAGCAGCCTCGGGACTAGCGGCTACGAGCAGTACTTC CASSLGTSGYEQYF
TRBJ2-1 TRBD2 TRBV7-9 . TGTGCCAGCAGCTTCTACAAAGGCGGGAGCTACAATGAGCAGTTCTTC CASSFYKGGSYNEQFF